What follows is one T cell receptor beta chain and its context. Its specificity is not known. Time point noted: baseline pretreatment blood. Specified treatment: 15 Gy SBRT to primary tumor, nephrectomy 4 weeks later. The V end lost 3 bases, the J end lost 4 bases, and 12 bases lay between the germline ends. Germline CDR1 is SNHLY and CDR2 is FYNNEI. The CDR3 loop spans 14 amino acids. Only in-frame clones appear in the TCRdb table, and some are missing; sequencing was by immunoSEQ multiplex PCR. The data contain 130,000 or so clones, 75% to 90% of them singletons. These data belong to a study of radiation and T cells in renal cell carcinoma. Notes on the study in general: Pretreatment tumor biopsies were lacking, so baseline clonotypes are unknown. In blood, top tumor clones expanded by 2 weeks, shrinking by 4.

This chain uses TRBV2 with TRBJ1-2, with D unclear. This sequence was found in a woman aged 45-60 years with renal cell carcinoma. Sequencing was performed on blood, taken from a patient whose treatment included radiotherapy and nephrectomy. The CDR3 region is CASSDTGFGYGYTF. CDR3 DNA sequence: TGTGCCAGCAGTGATACGGGATTTGGCTATGGCTACACCTTC. The full variable domain, its missing parts supplied by reference TRBV2 and TRBJ1-2, is EPEVTQTPSHQVTQMGQEVILRCVPISNHLYFYWYRQILGQKVEFLVSFYNNEISEKSEIFDDQFSVERPDGSNFTLKIRSTKLEDSAMYFCASSDTGFGYGYTFGSGTRLTVV.